A single T cell receptor beta chain is shown here with its context. Its binding antigen is unknown. Per-nucleotide qualities are absent, and no much larger clonotype sits a single base away. The identical CDR3 is also encoded by other nucleotide sequences in the sample. This specimen belongs to a study of T cell responses to AZD1222 COVID-19 vaccine (TCRdb year 2021). Concerning the study at large: A total of 230 to 250 trial participants underwent TCR sequencing, of whom some 210 received two doses of AZD1222 and 26 received two doses of the MenACWY control vaccine. Enrollment into the trials was organized by age into subgroups of 18-55, 56-69 and 70-plus years, and those subgroups contained around 150, 28 and 57 TCR-sequenced participants, respectively.

The CDR3 regions of human TCRbeta chains were analyzed by immunosequencing. The study's processing was this. TCRs in the repertoires were matched against a reference library of SARS-CoV-2-specific TCRs that had been generated with the MIRA antigen-specificity platform. Breadth was defined as the fraction of unique TCRs that were SARS-CoV-2-associated. Depth was defined as the fraction of total T cells that were SARS-CoV-2-associated. Using the MIRA data, each spike-specific TCR was mapped to the spike region that the TCR reacts to and placed in a CD4 or CD8 class. Log10-transformed breadth and depth values were compared by one-way ANOVA with Sidak's multiple comparisons tests. Not all clones reach the TCRdb copy of this immuneACCESS table, which keeps in-frame sequences only. Checked studies attribute under half of the gap to unresolved V genes and leave the rest unexplained. The V and J calls and clone size come from that table; D and trimming were worked out from the DNA. Across this sample there are 150,000 to 200,000 clones, with about 90% seen only once. Of the sample, about 1.5% falls within the top ten clones.

Beyond this particular receptor, the publication reports: Participants were mostly white British and included more females than males, and it was suggested by the authors that clonal diversity may have been underestimated. Reportedly, close to half of the unique spike-specific TCRs recognized epitopes lying outside the regions that are mutated in the B.1.351 and B.1.1.7 variants. After two AZD1222 doses, both the breadth and the depth of spike-specific TCRs were significantly higher than at day 0 and than in MenACWY recipients. Conclusions about previously exposed vaccinees are limited because only a handful of AZD1222 recipients were SARS-CoV-2 seropositive at baseline. The 56-69-year group was small, and its depth increase did not reach significance, likely because of low power. Vaccine-associated CD4 TCRs spanned the whole spike protein, with dominant responses in regions 160-218 and 743-854. No day 14 peak-response samples were available, so repertoires were characterized only after the peak T cell response.

Clipping removes 0 bases from V and 3 bases from J, with 0 as the unmatched junction base count. There are 15 amino acids in the CDR3, from cysteine to phenylalanine inclusive. The entry retains the CDR3 DNA only, 45 bases that are in frame from base 1. CDR1 and CDR2, looked up from the germline V gene, are SGHRS and YFSETQ. The sample's time point label, in plain terms: about 28 days (+/-7) after the second vaccine dose. AZD1222 recipients whose second dose came at about 4 weeks and those whose second dose came at about 12 weeks were combined into one group, since spike-specific TCR depth and breadth did not differ between the two schedules. Vaccinee samples came from UK trials COV001 and COV002, including a single-blind randomized controlled phase 2/3 trial of AZD1222 (ChAdOx1 nCoV-19) in healthy adults. Trial participant PBMC samples were collected at day 0 and day 28 after the second dose for TCRbeta chain sequencing.

This sequence originates from an adult who received the AZD1222 COVID-19 vaccine. The V and J segments used are TRBV5-1 and TRBJ2-3; 11 central nucleotides agree with TRBD2. Sequenced here: peripheral blood, sampled 28 days after the second AZD1222 dose. DNA sequence: TGCGCCAGCAGCTTGGCTAGCGGGGGGACAGATACGCAGTATTTT. Its translation is CASSLASGGTDTQYF.